This entry lists 17 T cell receptor beta chains sequenced from one sample in a study of CD8 T cells in ankylosing spondylitis. TCRdb passed the 5' RACE reads through MiXCR, listing each CDR3 protein once. Among around 130,000 distinct CDR3 sequences listed, around 15% were seen once. Input material: blood, either unsorted or a sorted T cell fraction (not recorded which). Receptors originate from a female donor with ankylosing spondylitis or in good health (not recorded which).

There are many counts of this clonotype. This rearrangement joins TRBV20-1 to TRBJ2-3, with 7 nucleotides matching TRBD2. The V gene end was trimmed by 7 bases and the J gene end by 2 bases; junction bases not matched to a gene: 6. This CDR3 is built from 13 residues. Per the germline V gene, CDR1 is DFQATT and CDR2 is SNEGSKA (reference sequence). In nucleotides, the CDR3 is TGCAGTGGATGGGAGGGGAACACAGATACGCAGTATTTT. This gives the protein CSGWEGNTDTQYF.

This clonotype occurred a few times. The chain combines TRBV12-3 or TRBV12-4 with TRBJ2-7, with 10 bases lining up with TRBD1. The V gene end was trimmed by 5 bases and the J gene end by 3 bases; junction bases not matched to a gene: 1. The length of the CDR3 is 13 residues. As DNA, the CDR3 is TGTGCCAGCAGTGGGACAGGGGTCTACGAGCAGTACTTC. Translation gives CASSGTGVYEQYF.

This clonotype came up many times. J is TRBJ2-7 and V is TRBV12-3 or TRBV12-4; 16 bases line up with TRBD2. The CDR3 is 15 amino acids. V shed 5 bases, J shed 6 bases, and the junction held 4 bases outside the gene matches. The CDR3 bases are TGTGCCAGCAGTCCGGGACTAGCGGGGGGGAGCGAGCAGTACTTC. Residues: CASSPGLAGGSEQYF.

The chain joins TRBV20-1 to TRBJ2-5, with D perhaps TRBD2 (5 bases). The CDR3 is made up of 14 amino acids. Trimming cost V 0 bases and J 3 bases, with 11 bases left between them. CDR1 and CDR2 from the germline V gene are DFQATT and SNEGSKA (reference sequence). The CDR3 bases are TGCAGTGCTAGAGATTTTTTCGGGAAAGAGACCCAGTACTTC. It yields the protein CSARDFFGKETQYF.

This clonotype was detected a few times. The CDR3 sequence is CASTRNVAGVSEKLFF. CDR3 nucleotide sequence: TGTGCCAGCACCCGAAACGTAGCAGGGGTATCTGAAAAACTGTTTTTT. J is TRBJ1-4 and V is TRBV12-3 or TRBV12-4; a possible D gene is TRBD1 (6 bases). The CDR3 runs 16 residues. V lost 7 bases and J lost 7, with 22 bases in between.

This clonotype turned up a few times. This rearrangement joins TRBV27 to TRBJ2-1, with D tentatively TRBD2 (6 bases). This CDR3 is built from 16 residues. Germline CDR1 and CDR2: MNHEY and SMNVEV (reference sequence). V lost 3 bases and J 0 bases, leaving 12 bases between the germline ends. In DNA form, the CDR3 reads TGTGCCAGCAGTTTCGCTTGGGGGGACTCCTACAATGAGCAGTTCTTC. Protein product: CASSFAWGDSYNEQFF.

This clonotype was recorded at least ten times. The rearrangement uses TRBV3-1 and TRBJ2-5; D gene uncertain. The ends were cut back, 3 bases at V and 4 bases at J, with 9 bases in the middle. Germline CDR1 reads LGHDT; CDR2 reads YNNKEL (reference sequence). CDR3 size: 13 residues. DNA of the CDR3: TGTGCCAGCAGCCATGACCGTGGAGAGACCCAGTACTTC. Protein product: CASSHDRGETQYF.

This chain connects TRBV30 to TRBJ2-5; 9 nucleotides line up with TRBD2. CDR3 size: 14 residues. V dropped 5 bases and J dropped 7; count of bases not matched to a gene: 11. From germline, CDR1 is GTSNPN and CDR2 SVGIG (reference sequence). The CDR3 loop reads CAWGPGLASLTQYF. CDR3 DNA: TGTGCCTGGGGACCGGGACTAGCTTCTCTGACCCAGTACTTC.

This clonotype was counted at least ten times. The rearrangement links TRBV20-1 to TRBJ2-3, with 7 bases that match TRBD1. J gave up 2 bases and V 2 bases, and 13 bases lay outside the gene matches. CDR3 length: 17 amino acids. Germline V gene data show CDR1 as DFQATT and CDR2 as SNEGSKA (reference sequence). CDR3 in amino acids: CSARPLRQGHYTDTQYF. CDR3 sequence (DNA): TGCAGTGCTAGACCCCTAAGACAGGGTCATTACACAGATACGCAGTATTTT.

CDR3 region: CASSTRGRGSTEAFF. The CDR3 DNA reads TGTGCCAGCAGCACCAGGGGGAGGGGGTCCACTGAAGCTTTCTTT. The chain links TRBV7-9 to TRBJ1-1; TRBD1 matches at 7 bases. The J segment lost 4 bases and the V segment lost 5 bases, leaving 10 bases of the junction unmatched. CDR1 is SEHNR and CDR2 is FQNEAQ in the germline V gene (reference sequence). This CDR3 contains 15 residues. Variable domain in full (rest from reference TRBV7-9 and TRBJ1-1): DTGVSQNPRHKITKRGQNVTFRCDPISEHNRLYWYRQTLGQGPEFLTYFQNEAQLEKSRLLSDRFSAERPKGSFSTLEIQRTEQGDSAMYLCASSTRGRGSTEAFFGQGTRLTVV.

This clonotype was counted ten times or more. This chain joins TRBV19 and TRBJ1-5; D is ambiguous. Germline V gene sequence: CDR1 LNHDA, CDR2 SQIVND (reference sequence). The CDR3 consists of 14 residues. V was clipped by 0 bases and J by 3 bases, with 6 bases between them. CDR3 DNA: TGTGCCAGTAGTATAGAGACCCTCAATCAGCCCCAGCATTTT. Encoded protein: CASSIETLNQPQHF.

This clonotype was recorded many times. The V call is TRBV25-1, the J call TRBJ2-7; possible D gene TRBD2, 5 bases. Germline assignment: CDR1 MGHDK and CDR2 SYGVNS. Between the trimmed V and J ends, which lost 5 bases and 6 bases, there was a span of 17 bases. The CDR3 totals 14 residues. CDR3 nucleotide sequence: TGTGCCAGCAGTCCTCCGCGACTATCTGGCGAGCAGTACTTC. Translated, it gives CASSPPRLSGEQYF.

This clonotype was picked up many times. The chain combines TRBV15 with TRBJ1-5; no clear D gene. Trimming removed 0 bases at V and 1 base at J, with 7 bases between. The CDR3 sequence is 15 residues long. Germline values: CDR1 LNHNV, CDR2 YYDKDF (reference sequence). CDR3 amino acids: CATSRDLGSNQPQHF. CDR3 nucleotide sequence: TGTGCCACCAGCAGAGATCTGGGGAGCAATCAGCCCCAGCATTTT.

The chain uses TRBV11-1 and TRBJ2-1, with 13 bases fitting TRBD2. V shed 4 bases and J 0 bases; nucleotides not matched to a gene: 9. Germline V gene data show CDR1 as SGHAT and CDR2 as FQDESV (reference sequence). This CDR3 has 19 amino acids. CDR3 residues: CASSSDPGTSGNSYNEQFF. In nucleotides, the CDR3 is TGTGCCAGCAGCTCCGACCCCGGGACTAGCGGGAACTCCTACAATGAGCAGTTCTTC.

In its sample, this clonotype was seen a few times. This chain joins TRBV29-1 and TRBJ2-3; a possible D gene is TRBD1 (5 bases). This CDR3 contains 15 residues. Germline V gene data show CDR1 as SQVTM and CDR2 as ANQGSEA. V gave up 4 bases and J gave up 0 bases, with 14 bases separating them. CDR3 sequence: CSVGGPSTSTDTQYF. DNA of the CDR3: TGCAGCGTTGGGGGCCCGAGCACTAGCACAGATACGCAGTATTTT.

This clonotype occurred a few times. This chain joins TRBV20-1 and TRBJ1-4; TRBD1 matches at 7 bases. Germline-derived CDR1 and CDR2 are DFQATT and SNEGSKA (reference sequence). The CDR3 runs 12 residues. J lost 5 bases, V lost 5 bases, and 2 bases had no gene match. The DNA of the CDR3 is TGCAGTGCTTCGGACAGGAATGAAAAACTGTTTTTT. The encoded protein is CSASDRNEKLFF.

This clonotype has just a few counts. This chain links TRBV25-1 with TRBJ2-1; D ambiguous. The V end was cut by 4 bases, the J end by 7 bases, with 17 bases between. Germline CDR1 MGHDK, CDR2 SYGVNS. The CDR3 is 15 residues long. CDR3 nucleotide sequence: TGTGCCAGCAGTGCCTCGACCGGGCCTGGGAATGAGCAGTTCTTC. This sequence encodes CASSASTGPGNEQFF.